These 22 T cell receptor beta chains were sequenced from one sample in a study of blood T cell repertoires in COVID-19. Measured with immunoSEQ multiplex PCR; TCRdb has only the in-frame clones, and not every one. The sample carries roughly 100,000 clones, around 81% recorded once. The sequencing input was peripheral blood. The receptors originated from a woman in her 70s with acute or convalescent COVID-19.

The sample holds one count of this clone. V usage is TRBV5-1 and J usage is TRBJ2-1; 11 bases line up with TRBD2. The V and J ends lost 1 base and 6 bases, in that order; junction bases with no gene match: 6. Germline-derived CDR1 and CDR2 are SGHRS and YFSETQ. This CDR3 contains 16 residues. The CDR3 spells CASSLLAGLAANEQFF. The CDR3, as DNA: TGCGCCAGCAGCTTGTTGGCGGGACTAGCGGCCAATGAGCAGTTCTTC.

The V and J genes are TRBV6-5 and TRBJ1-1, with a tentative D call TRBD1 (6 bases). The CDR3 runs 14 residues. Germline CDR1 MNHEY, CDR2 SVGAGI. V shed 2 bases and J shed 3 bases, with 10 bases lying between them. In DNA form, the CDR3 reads TGTGCCAGCAGTTACCGGACAGCGGACACTGAAGCTTTCTTT. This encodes CASSYRTADTEAFF.

Here the CDR3 reads CAWSYGTDYEQYF. CDR3 sequence (DNA): TGTGCCTGGAGTTATGGGACAGACTACGAGCAGTACTTC. The chain couples TRBV30 to TRBJ2-7, with 7 bases lining up with TRBD1. J gave up 3 bases and V 2 bases, and 4 bases lay outside the gene matches. Germline lookup yields CDR1 GTSNPN and CDR2 SVGIG (reference sequence). CDR3 size: 13 residues.

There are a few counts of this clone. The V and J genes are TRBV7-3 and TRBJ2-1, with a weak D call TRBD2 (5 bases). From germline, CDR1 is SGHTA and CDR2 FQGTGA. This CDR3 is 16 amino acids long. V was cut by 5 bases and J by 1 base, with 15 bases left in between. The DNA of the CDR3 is TGTGCCAGCAGCCCCCCGGGGAGCGCATCCTACAATGAGCAGTTCTTC. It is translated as CASSPPGSASYNEQFF.

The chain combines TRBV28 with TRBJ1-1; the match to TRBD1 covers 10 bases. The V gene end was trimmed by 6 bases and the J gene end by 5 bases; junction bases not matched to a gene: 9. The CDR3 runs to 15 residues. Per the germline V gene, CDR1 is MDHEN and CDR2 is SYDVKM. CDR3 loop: CASRSETGGRTEAFF. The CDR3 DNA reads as TGTGCCAGCAGATCAGAGACAGGGGGCCGGACTGAAGCTTTCTTT.

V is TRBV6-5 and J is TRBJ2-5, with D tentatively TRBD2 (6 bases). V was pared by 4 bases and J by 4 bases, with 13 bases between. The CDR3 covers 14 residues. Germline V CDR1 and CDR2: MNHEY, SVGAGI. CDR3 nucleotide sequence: TGTGCCAGCAGTTCGCCGGGACTTGGAGAGACCCAGTACTTC. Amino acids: CASSSPGLGETQYF.

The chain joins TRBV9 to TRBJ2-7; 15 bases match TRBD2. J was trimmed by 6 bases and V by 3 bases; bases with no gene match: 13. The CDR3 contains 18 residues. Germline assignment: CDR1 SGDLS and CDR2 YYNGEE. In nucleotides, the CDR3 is TGTGCCAGCAGCGGTGGACTAGCGGGAGGGCCGAGTATCGGCGAGCAGTACTTC. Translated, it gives CASSGGLAGGPSIGEQYF.

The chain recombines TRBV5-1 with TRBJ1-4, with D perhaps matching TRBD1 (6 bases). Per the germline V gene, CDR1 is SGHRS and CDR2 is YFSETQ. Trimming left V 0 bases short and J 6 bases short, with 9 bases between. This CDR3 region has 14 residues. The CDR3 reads CASSLEAGDEKLFF. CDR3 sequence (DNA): TGCGCCAGCAGCTTGGAGGCAGGGGATGAAAAACTGTTTTTT.

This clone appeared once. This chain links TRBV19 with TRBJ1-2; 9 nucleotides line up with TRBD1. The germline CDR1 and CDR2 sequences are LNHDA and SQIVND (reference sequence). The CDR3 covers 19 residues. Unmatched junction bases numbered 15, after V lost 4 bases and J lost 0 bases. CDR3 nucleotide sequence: TGTGCCAGTAGTAGCCAAATTCCGGGACAGGGTGTCCCTAACTATGGCTACACCTTC. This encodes CASSSQIPGQGVPNYGYTF.

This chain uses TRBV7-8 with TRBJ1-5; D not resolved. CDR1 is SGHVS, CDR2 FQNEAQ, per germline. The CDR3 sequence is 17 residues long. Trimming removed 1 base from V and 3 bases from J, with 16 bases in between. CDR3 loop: CASSLGPRGRNNQPQHF. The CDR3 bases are TGTGCCAGCAGCTTAGGTCCCCGCGGGCGGAACAATCAGCCCCAGCATTTT.

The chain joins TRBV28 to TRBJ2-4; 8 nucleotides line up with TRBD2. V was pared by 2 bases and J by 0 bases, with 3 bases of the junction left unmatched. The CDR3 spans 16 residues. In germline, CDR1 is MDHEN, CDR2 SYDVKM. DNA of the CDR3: TGTGCCAGCAGTTTACCCCTAGCGGGAGCCAAAAACATTCAGTACTTC. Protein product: CASSLPLAGAKNIQYF.

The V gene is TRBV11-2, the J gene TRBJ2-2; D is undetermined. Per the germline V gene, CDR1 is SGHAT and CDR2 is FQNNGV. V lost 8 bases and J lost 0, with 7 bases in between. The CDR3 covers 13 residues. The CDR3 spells CASRTSNTGELFF. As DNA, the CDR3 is TGTGCCAGCCGCACTTCGAACACCGGGGAGCTGTTTTTT.

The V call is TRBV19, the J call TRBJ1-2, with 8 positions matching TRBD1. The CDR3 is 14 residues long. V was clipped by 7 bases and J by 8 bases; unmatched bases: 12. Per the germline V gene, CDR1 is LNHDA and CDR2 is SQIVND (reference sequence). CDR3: CASTPGQGPMGYTF. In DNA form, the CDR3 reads TGTGCCAGTACCCCAGGACAGGGACCTATGGGCTACACCTTC.

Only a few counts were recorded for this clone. The CDR3 DNA sequence: TGTGCCAGCAGCCAAATGAGGGCCGCCCACGAGCAGTACTTC. Residues: CASSQMRAAHEQYF. This chain links TRBV3-1 (or the pseudogene TRBV3-2) with TRBJ2-7; D perhaps matches TRBD2 (5 bases). The CDR3 consists of 14 residues. Deletions cut 2 bases from V and 5 bases from J, with 13 bases between. The germline CDR1 and CDR2 sequences are LGHDT and YNNKEL (reference sequence).

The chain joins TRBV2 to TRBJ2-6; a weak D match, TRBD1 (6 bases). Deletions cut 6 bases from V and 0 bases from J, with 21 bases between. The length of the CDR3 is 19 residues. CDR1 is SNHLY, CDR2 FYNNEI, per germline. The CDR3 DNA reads TGTGCCAGCAGCTTCGGACAGCCCCAGGTTGTCTCTGGGGCCAACGTCCTGACTTTC. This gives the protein CASSFGQPQVVSGANVLTF.

The CDR3 DNA follows: TGTGCCAGCAGCTCACTAGCGGGGAGGGGCGAGCAGTACTTC. It specifies CASSSLAGRGEQYF. This chain links TRBV7-2 with TRBJ2-7, with 10 bases identical to TRBD2. After removal of 4 bases from V and 6 bases from J, the junction contained 6 bases not matched to a gene. CDR3 length equals 14 residues. CDR1 and CDR2 from the germline V gene are SGHTA and FQGNSA.

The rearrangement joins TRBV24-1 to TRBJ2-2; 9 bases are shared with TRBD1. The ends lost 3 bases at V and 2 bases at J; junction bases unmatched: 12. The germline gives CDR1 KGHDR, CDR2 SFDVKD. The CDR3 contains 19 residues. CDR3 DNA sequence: TGTGCCACCAGTGATCGGAAAGGCCCGGGACAGGGAAACACCGGGGAGCTGTTTTTT. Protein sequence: CATSDRKGPGQGNTGELFF.

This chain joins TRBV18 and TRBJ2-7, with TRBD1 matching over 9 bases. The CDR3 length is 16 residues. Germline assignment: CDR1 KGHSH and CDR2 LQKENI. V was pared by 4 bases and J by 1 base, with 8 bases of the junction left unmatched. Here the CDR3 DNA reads TGTGCCAGCTCACTTAGCCCGGGACAGGGATCCTACGAGCAGTACTTC. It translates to CASSLSPGQGSYEQYF.

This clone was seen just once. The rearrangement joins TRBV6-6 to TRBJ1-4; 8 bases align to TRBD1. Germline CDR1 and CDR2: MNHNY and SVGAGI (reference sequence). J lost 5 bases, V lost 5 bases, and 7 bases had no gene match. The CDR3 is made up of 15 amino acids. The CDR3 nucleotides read TGTGCCAGCAGTCCCAGGACAGGGAACAATGAAAAACTGTTTTTT. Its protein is CASSPRTGNNEKLFF.

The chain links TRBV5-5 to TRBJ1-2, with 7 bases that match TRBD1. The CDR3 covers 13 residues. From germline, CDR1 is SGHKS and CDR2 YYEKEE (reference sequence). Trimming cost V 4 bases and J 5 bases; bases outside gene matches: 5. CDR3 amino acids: CASSPGQVYGYTF. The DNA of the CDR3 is TGTGCCAGCAGCCCCGGACAGGTTTATGGCTACACCTTC.

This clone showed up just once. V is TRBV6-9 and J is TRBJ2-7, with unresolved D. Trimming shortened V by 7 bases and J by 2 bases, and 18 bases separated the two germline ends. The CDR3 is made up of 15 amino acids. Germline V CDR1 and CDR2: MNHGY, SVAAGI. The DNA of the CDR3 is TGTGCCAGCAAGGCTCGACTCGCATTTCCCTACGAGCAGTACTTC. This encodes CASKARLAFPYEQYF.

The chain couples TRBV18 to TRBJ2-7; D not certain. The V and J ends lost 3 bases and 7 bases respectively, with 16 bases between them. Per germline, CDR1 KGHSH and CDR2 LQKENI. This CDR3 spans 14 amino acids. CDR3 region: CASSPRRSSEEQYF. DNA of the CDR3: TGTGCCAGCTCACCGCGGCGCAGCTCCGAGGAGCAGTACTTC.